This T cell receptor beta chain was recovered during a study of naive and memory T cell subsets. Both TRBC1 and TRBC2 were covered by a beta constant-region primer of two equimolar oligonucleotides. Four rounds of PCR amplified the ligated cDNA using nested alpha and beta constant-region primers plus SP2. TCRdb reprocessed the UMI-ligation and nested PCR reads with MiXCR, giving one entry per CDR3 protein. The sample carries over 90,000 distinct CDR3 sequences, over 9% recorded once. This clonotype showed up many times. Its antigen is not identified. CDR1 is SGHRS and CDR2 is YFSETQ in the germline V gene. V lost 4 bases to trimming and J lost 8 bases, with 15 bases between them. The CDR3 is 14 residues long. Study results and limitations: Naive repertoires, especially CD8, held a few larger clonotypes, possibly memory cells re-expressing CD45RA. RNA-based TCR counts may shift with T cell activation and differentiation.

The chain uses TRBV5-1 and TRBJ1-4; tentative D call: TRBD1 (6 bases). The clonotype was recovered from a human donor in good health. The sample consisted of naive CD4+ T cells from blood. CDR3 sequence reads: CASSPGAGNEKLFF. Here the CDR3 DNA reads TGCGCCAGCAGCCCGGGGGCGGGGAACGAAAAACTGTTTTTT. Complete variable domain (other parts from reference TRBV5-1 and TRBJ1-4): KAGVTQTPRYLIKTRGQQVTLSCSPISGHRSVSWYQQTPGQGLQFLFEYFSETQRNKGNFPGRFSGRQFSNSRSEMNVSTLELGDSALYLCASSPGAGNEKLFFGSGTQLSVL.